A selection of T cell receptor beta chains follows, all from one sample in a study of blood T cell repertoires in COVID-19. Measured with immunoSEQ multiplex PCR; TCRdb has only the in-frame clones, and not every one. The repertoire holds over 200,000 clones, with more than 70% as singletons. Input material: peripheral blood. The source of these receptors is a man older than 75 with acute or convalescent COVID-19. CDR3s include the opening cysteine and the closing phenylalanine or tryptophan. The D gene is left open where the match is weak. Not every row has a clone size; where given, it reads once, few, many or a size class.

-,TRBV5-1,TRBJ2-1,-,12,TGCGCCAGCAGCTTGGACGCGGATGAGCAGTTCTTC,CASSLDADEQFF
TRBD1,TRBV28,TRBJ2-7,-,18,TGTGCCAGCAACCCGGCTGGGACAGGGGGCGGTTTCGGATACGAGCAGTACTTC,CASNPAGTGGGFGYEQYF
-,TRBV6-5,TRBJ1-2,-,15,TGTGCCAGCAGAACTACATTAACAGGAATGGGTGGCTACACCTTC,CASRTTLTGMGGYTF
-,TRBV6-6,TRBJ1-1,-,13,TGTGCCAGCAGCCGTCAGGAGAACACTGAAGCTTTCTTT,CASSRQENTEAFF
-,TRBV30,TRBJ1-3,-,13,TGTGCCTGGGGCCCAGGCCATGGAAACACCATATATTTT,CAWGPGHGNTIYF
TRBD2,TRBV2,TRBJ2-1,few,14,TGTGCCAGCAGGGGGGGGACCAGGTTCGGAGAGCAGTTCTTC,CASRGGTRFGEQFF
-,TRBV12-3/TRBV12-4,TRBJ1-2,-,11,TGTGCCAGCGACGGACAGTATGGCTACACCTTC,CASDGQYGYTF
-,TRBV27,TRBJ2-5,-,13,TGTGCCAGCGGAGCTCAGGGGCAAGAGACCCAGTACTTC,CASGAQGQETQYF
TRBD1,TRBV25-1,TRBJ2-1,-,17,TGTGCCAGCAGTGGTCAACCGGGACAGGGCCCTCCATGGGAGCAGTTCTTC,CASSGQPGQGPPWEQFF
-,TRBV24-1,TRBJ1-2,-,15,TGTGCCACCAGTGACCAATCGGACAATAACTATGGCTACACCTTC,CATSDQSDNNYGYTF
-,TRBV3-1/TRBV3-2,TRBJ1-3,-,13,TGTGCCAGCAGCCAAGACACTGGAAACACCATATATTTT,CASSQDTGNTIYF
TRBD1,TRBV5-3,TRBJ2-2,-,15,TGTGCCAGAAGCCCTGGGACAGGGGGAACCGGGGAGCTGTTTTTT,CARSPGTGGTGELFF
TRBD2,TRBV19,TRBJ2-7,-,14,TGTGCCAGTAGCCCAGGACTAGCGGCCTACGAGCAGTACTTC,CASSPGLAAYEQYF
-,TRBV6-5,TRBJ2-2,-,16,TGTGCCAGCAGTTATGCCGCCATCGGTAACACCGGGGAGCTGTTTTTT,CASSYAAIGNTGELFF
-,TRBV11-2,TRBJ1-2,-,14,TGTGCCAGCAGCTTAGGGTTTCGGGCGGGTGGCTACACCTTC,CASSLGFRAGGYTF
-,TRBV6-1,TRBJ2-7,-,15,TGTGCCAGCAGTGAAGATCGCAGAGGGAGCCTCGAGCAGTACTTC,CASSEDRRGSLEQYF
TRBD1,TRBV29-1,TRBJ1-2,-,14,TGCAGCGTCGTGGGACAGGGTACTGGCTATGGCTACACCTTC,CSVVGQGTGYGYTF
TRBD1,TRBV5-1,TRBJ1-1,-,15,TGCGCCAGCAGCCTGGGAGGGGGCGAGGGGAATGAAGCTTTCTTT,CASSLGGGEGNEAFF
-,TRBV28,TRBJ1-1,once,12,TGTGCCAGCAGTTTAAGGGGCACTGAAGCTTTCTTT,CASSLRGTEAFF
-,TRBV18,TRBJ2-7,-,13,TGTGCCAGCTCACCAGGAACTAGAGGCGAGCAGTACTTC,CASSPGTRGEQYF
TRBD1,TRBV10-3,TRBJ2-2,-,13,TGTGCCATCAGCGGCGACAGGGCCGGGGAGCTGTTTTTT,CAISGDRAGELFF
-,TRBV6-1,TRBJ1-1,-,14,TGTGCCAGCAGTGAGAACAGGTGGAACACTGAAGCTTTCTTT,CASSENRWNTEAFF
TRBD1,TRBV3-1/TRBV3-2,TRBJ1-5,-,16,TGTGCCAGCAGCCAAGCCGGGACAGGGGGCGCTCAGCCCCAGCATTTT,CASSQAGTGGAQPQHF
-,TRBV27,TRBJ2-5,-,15,TGTGCCAGCAGTTTATCCGGACTGGCCCCAGAGACCCAGTACTTC,CASSLSGLAPETQYF
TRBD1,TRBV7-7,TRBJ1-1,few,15,TGTGCTAGCAGCTTGTGGACGCAGGGGGACACTGAAGCTTTCTTT,CASSLWTQGDTEAFF